This T cell receptor (beta chain) is drawn from a study of T cell responses to AZD1222 COVID-19 vaccine. TCRdb's table, derived via immunoSEQ multiplex PCR, lists solely in-frame clones and lacks some. This table has 90,000 or so clones, approximately 91% appearing once. Findings and caveats of the study: Mapped onto spike, vaccine-associated CD4 TCRs spanned it and were dominant at 160-218 and 743-854.

For this clone: Its antigen is not identified.

There are 19 residues in the CDR3. The V end was cut by 1 base, the J end by 0 bases, with 19 bases between. Germline CDR1 reads LGHNA; CDR2 reads YSLEER. This clonotype originated in an adult in good health. The chain links TRBV4-3 to TRBJ1-3; a weak D match, TRBD1 (5 bases). Sequenced material: peripheral blood, taken on day 0 of AZD1222 vaccination. The CDR3 region has the DNA TGCGCCAGCAGCCAAGGCATCGGAGGGGTTGGTAGCTCTGGAAACACCATATATTTT. Translated: CASSQGIGGVGSSGNTIYF.